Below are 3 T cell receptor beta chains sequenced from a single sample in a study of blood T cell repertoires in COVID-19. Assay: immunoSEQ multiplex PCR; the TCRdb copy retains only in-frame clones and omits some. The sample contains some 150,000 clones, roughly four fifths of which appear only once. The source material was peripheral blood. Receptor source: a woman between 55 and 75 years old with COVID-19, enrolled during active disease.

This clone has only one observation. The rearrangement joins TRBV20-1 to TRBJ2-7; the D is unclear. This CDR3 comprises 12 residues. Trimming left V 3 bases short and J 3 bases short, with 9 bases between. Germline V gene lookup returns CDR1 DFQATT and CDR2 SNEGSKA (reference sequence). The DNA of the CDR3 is TGCAGTGCTAGTCCGGTTCACTACGAGCAGTACTTC. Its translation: CSASPVHYEQYF.

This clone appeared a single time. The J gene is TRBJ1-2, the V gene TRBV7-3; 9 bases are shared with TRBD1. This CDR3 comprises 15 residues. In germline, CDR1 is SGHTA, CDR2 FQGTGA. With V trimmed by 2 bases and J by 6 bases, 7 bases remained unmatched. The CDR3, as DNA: TGTGCCAGCAGCTTAGCCGGGACAGGGTTGGATGGCTACACCTTC. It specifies CASSLAGTGLDGYTF. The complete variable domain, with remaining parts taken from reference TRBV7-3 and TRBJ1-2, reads GAGVSQTPSNKVTEKGKYVELRCDPISGHTALYWYRQSLGQGPEFLIYFQGTGAADDSGLPNDRFFAVRPEGSVSTLKIQRTERGDSAVYLCASSLAGTGLDGYTFGSGTRLTVV.

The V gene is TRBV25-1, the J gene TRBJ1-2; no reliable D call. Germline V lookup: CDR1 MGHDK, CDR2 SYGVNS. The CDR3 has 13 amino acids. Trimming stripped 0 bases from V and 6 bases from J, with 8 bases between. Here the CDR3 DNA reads TGTGCCAGCAGTGAATATATAGCAGATGGCTACACCTTC. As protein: CASSEYIADGYTF.